The 32 T cell receptor beta chains below were found in one sample sequenced in a study of technical replicates of blood from a few donors. Sequencing was performed with immunoSEQ multiplex PCR; in TCRdb, only in-frame clones are kept and a portion is missing. The data hold tens of thousands of clones, with approximately 90% observed a single time. Sequences were obtained from T cells isolated from PBMCs. Every receptor here comes from a human donor in good health.

This clone was found once. Here the CDR3 reads CAISSSYNSPLHF. Written as DNA, the CDR3 is TGTGCCATATCCAGCTCCTATAATTCACCCCTCCACTTT. The J gene is TRBJ1-6, the V gene TRBV2; the D is unclear. This CDR3 spans 13 amino acids. CDR1 is SNHLY, CDR2 FYNNEI, per germline. The V end lost 10 bases, the J end lost 0 bases, and 7 bases lay between the germline ends.

The CDR3: CASSMSILSYEQYF. DNA of the CDR3: TGTGCCAGCAGCATGAGCATTCTCTCCTACGAGCAGTACTTC. V and J are TRBV6-6 and TRBJ2-7; D is unclear. Trimming removed 6 bases from V and 0 bases from J, with 12 bases in between. The CDR3 covers 14 residues. Germline lookup yields CDR1 MNHNY and CDR2 SVGAGI (reference sequence).

The chain is built from TRBV5-4 and TRBJ1-4, with D possibly TRBD1 on 6 matching bases. Deletions cut 2 bases from V and 6 bases from J, with 14 bases between. This CDR3 is 15 amino acids long. The germline CDR1 and CDR2 sequences are SGHNT and YYREEE (reference sequence). The CDR3 DNA is TGTGCCAGCAGCTTCTACAGGGAAAGGGATGAAAAACTGTTTTTT. Its protein is CASSFYRERDEKLFF.

The chain links TRBV27 to TRBJ1-4; no clear D gene. The germline CDR1 and CDR2 sequences are MNHEY and SMNVEV (reference sequence). V dropped 3 bases and J dropped 7 bases, with 15 bases sitting between them. The CDR3 consists of 15 residues. The CDR3 sequence is CASSFGRGLSEKLFF. The DNA of the CDR3 is TGTGCCAGCAGTTTCGGAAGAGGTTTGAGTGAAAAACTGTTTTTT.

V is TRBV4-2 and J is TRBJ2-2; TRBD2 aligns across 8 bases. Germline V gene sequence: CDR1 LGHNA, CDR2 YNFKEQ. The ends lost 2 bases at V and 1 base at J; junction bases unmatched: 3. This CDR3 has 16 residues. CDR3: CASSQWAGGNTGELFF. CDR3 in DNA: TGTGCCAGCAGCCAATGGGCGGGAGGGAACACCGGGGAGCTGTTTTTT.

The chain has TRBV5-1 and TRBJ2-2; TRBD1 is a possible D gene (5 bases). Germline V gene lookup returns CDR1 SGHRS and CDR2 YFSETQ. V was trimmed by 0 bases and J by 3 bases, leaving 15 bases between them. The CDR3 is 17 amino acids. CDR3 in amino acids: CASSLGWTRIDTGELFF. CDR3 in DNA: TGCGCCAGCAGCTTGGGCTGGACACGGATTGACACCGGGGAGCTGTTTTTT.

The gene calls are TRBV27 and TRBJ1-4; 7 nucleotides line up with TRBD1. The CDR3 length is 15 residues. Germline V gene sequence: CDR1 MNHEY, CDR2 SMNVEV (reference sequence). V was clipped by 4 bases and J by 10 bases; unmatched bases: 12. The CDR3 protein is CASSYQTGTGVKLFF. The CDR3 region has the DNA TGTGCCAGCAGTTACCAGACAGGGACGGGGGTAAAACTGTTTTTT.

V and J are TRBV4-2 and TRBJ2-1, with 8 positions matching TRBD1. Germline trimming cut 4 bases from V and 5 bases from J; bases unmatched to any gene: 10. This CDR3 spans 16 amino acids. Germline loops: CDR1 LGHNA, CDR2 YNFKEQ. In DNA, the CDR3 is TGTGCCAGCAGCCGAAACTCAGGGGGCGACCACAATGAGCAGTTCTTC. It translates to CASSRNSGGDHNEQFF.

This clone is a singleton in its sample. The rearrangement uses TRBV30 and TRBJ1-3, with D perhaps TRBD1 (6 bases). Germline V gene lookup returns CDR1 GTSNPN and CDR2 SVGIG (reference sequence). The CDR3 sequence is 13 residues long. Trimming removed 3 bases from V and 1 base from J, with 7 bases in between. The CDR3 here is CAWSGTSGNTIYF. In DNA form, the CDR3 reads TGTGCCTGGAGCGGGACATCTGGAAACACCATATATTTT.

This clone appeared a few times. The genes are TRBV27 and TRBJ1-1; D remains unclear. The germline V and J ends were trimmed by 6 bases and 4 bases, with 6 bases remaining between them. Germline assignment: CDR1 MNHEY and CDR2 SMNVEV (reference sequence). This CDR3 comprises 11 residues. DNA of the CDR3: TGTGCCAGCAGAACCAGCACTGAAGCTTTCTTT. Protein product: CASRTSTEAFF.

J is TRBJ2-1 and V is TRBV11-3; a possible D gene is TRBD2 (5 bases). The CDR3 spans 14 residues. Germline assignment: CDR1 SGHNT and CDR2 YENEEA. V was shortened by 4 bases and J by 7 bases, with 14 bases between the two germline ends. The chain's CDR3 is CASSSREGGNEQFF. CDR3 sequence (DNA): TGTGCCAGCAGCTCCCGGGAAGGCGGGAATGAGCAGTTCTTC.

V is TRBV4-1 and J is TRBJ1-2, with D unresolved. The ends were cut back, 3 bases at V and 4 bases at J, with 21 bases in the middle. Per germline, CDR1 MGHRA and CDR2 YSYEKL. The CDR3 runs to 17 residues. Here the CDR3 reads CASSHLWQVLRSYGYTF. CDR3 nucleotide sequence: TGCGCCAGCAGCCATCTCTGGCAGGTCCTTCGCAGCTATGGCTACACCTTC.

V and J are TRBV5-6 and TRBJ2-5, with 11 bases fitting TRBD2. The CDR3 consists of 16 residues. The V and J ends lost 4 bases and 3 bases, in that order; junction bases with no gene match: 8. Germline V gene data show CDR1 as SGHDT and CDR2 as YYEEEE. As DNA, the CDR3 is TGTGCCAGCAGCCAACCCCCTAGCGGGGGGAAAGAGACCCAGTACTTC. Translated, it gives CASSQPPSGGKETQYF.

Only one count was recorded for this clone. The V call is TRBV5-1, the J call TRBJ2-7, with 7 bases identical to TRBD2. The CDR3 consists of 14 residues. V gave up 4 bases and J gave up 3 bases; unmatched junction bases: 7. Germline V gives CDR1 SGHRS, CDR2 YFSETQ. The chain's CDR3 is CASSHGTIGYEQYF. The CDR3 DNA reads as TGCGCCAGCAGCCATGGGACTATTGGCTACGAGCAGTACTTC.

The chain recombines TRBV6-5 with TRBJ2-3; 7 nucleotides line up with TRBD2. The ends lost 10 bases at V and 2 bases at J; junction bases unmatched: 6. CDR1 and CDR2 (germline): MNHEY, SVGAGI. The CDR3 is made up of 13 amino acids. The CDR3 protein is CAIQAGNTDTQYF. The CDR3 DNA reads as TGTGCCATCCAAGCGGGAAACACAGATACGCAGTATTTT.

In DNA, the CDR3 is TGTGCCAGCAGCTTCCAGACAGGGAGTGGGAATCAGCCCCAGCATTTT. Translating gives CASSFQTGSGNQPQHF. This rearrangement joins TRBV5-6 to TRBJ1-5; 7 bases are a match to TRBD1. Germline lookup yields CDR1 SGHDT and CDR2 YYEEEE. The CDR3 is made up of 16 amino acids. Trimming cost V 2 bases and J 4 bases; bases outside gene matches: 9.

In DNA, the CDR3 is TGCGCCAGCAGCCCCACACTAGCGGGGGTTGATGAGCAGTTCTTC. It encodes CASSPTLAGVDEQFF. The V call is TRBV5-1, the J call TRBJ2-1; TRBD2 matches 11 bases. With V trimmed by 4 bases and J by 8 bases, 8 bases remained unmatched. This CDR3 is built from 15 residues. The germline CDR1 and CDR2 sequences are SGHRS and YFSETQ.

The gene calls are TRBV28 and TRBJ2-7; D may be TRBD1 (6 bases). The CDR3 spans 15 residues. Trimming shortened V by 5 bases and J by 1 base, and 15 bases separated the two germline ends. Germline V gene sequence: CDR1 MDHEN, CDR2 SYDVKM. CDR3 nucleotide sequence: TGTGCCAGCAGTATACAACTCGGGACATCCTACGAGCAGTACTTC. It specifies CASSIQLGTSYEQYF. Full variable domain (remainder filled in from reference TRBV28 and TRBJ2-7): DVKVTQSSRYLVKRTGEKVFLECVQDMDHENMFWYRQDPGLGLRLIYFSYDVKMKEKGDIPEGYSVSREKKERFSLILESASTNQTSMYLCASSIQLGTSYEQYFGPGTRLTVT.

J is TRBJ1-2 and V is TRBV5-5, with a weak D call TRBD1 (6 bases). Trimming pared 2 bases from V and 6 bases from J, leaving 14 bases between. The CDR3 covers 14 residues. The germline V gene has CDR1 SGHKS and CDR2 YYEKEE (reference sequence). The CDR3 nucleotides are TGTGCCAGCAGCTTAAGGACAGCCGCTGATGGCTACACCTTC. It encodes CASSLRTAADGYTF.

The V and J genes are TRBV6-5 and TRBJ2-7; 9 bases are a match to TRBD2. Germline V lookup: CDR1 MNHEY, CDR2 SVGAGI. Losses at the gene ends were 4 bases for V and 3 bases for J; bases not matched to a gene: 10. The CDR3 contains 16 residues. The CDR3, as DNA: TGTGCCAGCAGTTTTTCCGGCGGCGGGGGGGGCTACGAGCAGTACTTC. Translating it yields CASSFSGGGGGYEQYF.

The rearrangement uses TRBV28 and TRBJ2-6; TRBD1 might be the D (6 bases). In germline, CDR1 is MDHEN, CDR2 SYDVKM. With 7 bases removed from V and 4 bases from J, the gap between germline ends came to 14 bases. The CDR3 sequence is 15 residues long. As DNA, the CDR3 is TGTGCCAGCATCAGGGGAACTACCGGGGCCAACGTCCTGACTTTC. It encodes CASIRGTTGANVLTF.

This clone was detected a few times. V usage is TRBV4-2 and J usage is TRBJ1-5; a weak D match, TRBD1 (5 bases). With 0 bases removed from V and 0 bases from J, the gap between germline ends came to 12 bases. Germline V CDR1 and CDR2: LGHNA, YNFKEQ. This CDR3 has 17 amino acids. In nucleotides, the CDR3 is TGTGCCAGCAGCCAAGAAATGGGGGGGTATAGCAATCAGCCCCAGCATTTT. Its protein product is CASSQEMGGYSNQPQHF.

The chain carries TRBV5-8 and TRBJ2-1; D unclear. The CDR3 is made up of 15 amino acids. CDR1 is SGHTS and CDR2 is YDEGEE in the germline V gene. With 6 bases removed from V and 4 bases from J, the gap between germline ends came to 17 bases. The CDR3 loop is CASNLNMFRYNEQFF. The CDR3 DNA reads TGTGCCAGCAACCTAAATATGTTTCGGTACAATGAGCAGTTCTTC.

The chain uses TRBV7-9 and TRBJ1-2; D uncertain. Trimming took 1 base from V and 8 from J, leaving 8 bases between them. The CDR3 spans 12 residues. The V gene's germline CDR1 is SEHNR and CDR2 FQNEAQ (reference sequence). CDR3 sequence reads: CASSLVAGGYTF. The CDR3 DNA reads TGTGCCAGCAGCTTAGTGGCCGGGGGCTACACCTTC.

The chain links TRBV30 to TRBJ1-2, with no clear D. The CDR3 covers 13 residues. Per germline, CDR1 GTSNPN and CDR2 SVGIG (reference sequence). The germline V and J ends were trimmed by 4 bases and 8 bases, with 17 bases remaining between them. The CDR3 is CAWISRLVGGYTF. The CDR3 nucleotides are TGTGCCTGGATAAGTCGCCTAGTCGGAGGCTACACCTTC.

In DNA, the CDR3 is TGTGCCACCAGCGAAGCCCCCTCTGGAAACACCATATATTTT. Its translation: CATSEAPSGNTIYF. This chain joins TRBV15 and TRBJ1-3, with D unclear. V was shortened by 5 bases and J by 0 bases, with 8 bases between the two germline ends. This CDR3 spans 14 amino acids. The germline gives CDR1 LNHNV, CDR2 YYDKDF (reference sequence).

The chain carries TRBV6-1 and TRBJ1-5; 7 nucleotides line up with TRBD1. V trimming: 0 bases; J trimming: 5 bases; junction bases outside the gene matches: 13. Germline V CDR1 and CDR2: MNHNS, SASEGT. The CDR3 sequence is 18 residues long. CDR3 region: CASSEARWTGRGDQPQHF. CDR3 nucleotide sequence: TGTGCCAGCAGTGAAGCACGTTGGACAGGAAGGGGCGATCAGCCCCAGCATTTT.

The rearrangement joins TRBV4-1 to TRBJ1-3, with D tentatively TRBD1 (5 bases). Trimming cost V 1 base and J 0 bases, with 19 bases left between them. Germline V gene data show CDR1 as MGHRA and CDR2 as YSYEKL. The CDR3 has 19 amino acids. CDR3 bases: TGCGCCAGCAGCCAAGTATCTTTAGGGGAAAGGCGCTCTGGAAACACCATATATTTT. Translated, it gives CASSQVSLGERRSGNTIYF.

V gene TRBV10-2 combines with J gene TRBJ2-2, with 9 bases aligning to TRBD2. The V gene's germline CDR1 is WSHSY and CDR2 SAAADI. The CDR3 contains 13 residues. Trimming removed 7 bases from V and 7 bases from J; junction bases left unmatched: 4. CDR3 in DNA: TGCGCCAGCATGCGGGAGGGGATCGGGGAGCTGTTTTTT. Translation: CASMREGIGELFF.

This clone has just a few counts. The V call is TRBV7-9, the J call TRBJ1-2; D possibly corresponds to TRBD1 (6 bases). CDR3 size: 16 residues. Germline CDR1 SEHNR, CDR2 FQNEAQ (reference sequence). V gave up 5 bases and J gave up 2 bases, with 18 bases separating them. Here the CDR3 DNA reads TGTGCCAGCAGCGGGGCAAGACAGGTTTGGAACTATGGCTACACCTTC. Protein sequence: CASSGARQVWNYGYTF.

The V call is TRBV19, the J call TRBJ2-2; 7 bases line up with TRBD2. CDR3 length: 13 residues. The trim removed 9 bases at V and 5 bases at J, leaving 6 bases unmatched. Germline V gene lookup returns CDR1 LNHDA and CDR2 SQIVND (reference sequence). The CDR3 coding sequence is TGTGCCAGCCGGACTAGTAGAACCGGGGAGCTGTTTTTT. It yields the protein CASRTSRTGELFF. Full variable domain (remainder filled in from reference TRBV19 and TRBJ2-2): DGGITQSPKYLFRKEGQNVTLSCEQNLNHDAMYWYRQDPGQGLRLIYYSQIVNDFQKGDIAEGYSVSREKKESFPLTVTSAQKNPTAFYLCASRTSRTGELFFGEGSRLTVL.

V is TRBV5-6 and J is TRBJ2-1; 7 positions agree with TRBD2. The CDR3 runs 14 residues. V gave up 4 bases and J gave up 5 bases; unmatched junction bases: 6. The germline V gene encodes CDR1 SGHDT and CDR2 YYEEEE. The CDR3 nucleotides read TGTGCCAGCAGCGGGGGGGATCGCGACAATGAGCAGTTCTTC. This translates into CASSGGDRDNEQFF.